One T cell receptor (beta chain) is described in this entry. The data originate from a study of blood T cell repertoires in COVID-19. On the study more broadly: COVID-19 samples collected from the United States, Italy and Spain covered acute and convalescent phases.

V was cut by 6 bases and J by 9 bases, with 18 bases left in between. The CDR3 runs to 14 residues. CDR1 is MNHEY and CDR2 is SVGAGI in the germline V gene. Original analysis: Reference gene primer amplification gave nucleated cell count estimates. Method: immunoSEQ multiplex PCR; TCRdb's copy keeps in-frame clones and lacks some. V and J calls and clone size are those listed in that table; D and trimming were worked out from the DNA. The top ten clones hold roughly 1.7% of a sample with some 140,000 clones, 78% of them seen once. The receptor comes from an elderly man with acute or convalescent COVID-19. The sample taken for sequencing was peripheral blood. This sequence joins TRBV6-5 and TRBJ2-1, with D possibly matching TRBD1 (7 bases). CDR3 sequence: CASSGGQFFSEQFF. CDR3 DNA sequence: TGTGCCAGCAGCGGGGGACAGTTTTTTAGTGAGCAGTTCTTC.